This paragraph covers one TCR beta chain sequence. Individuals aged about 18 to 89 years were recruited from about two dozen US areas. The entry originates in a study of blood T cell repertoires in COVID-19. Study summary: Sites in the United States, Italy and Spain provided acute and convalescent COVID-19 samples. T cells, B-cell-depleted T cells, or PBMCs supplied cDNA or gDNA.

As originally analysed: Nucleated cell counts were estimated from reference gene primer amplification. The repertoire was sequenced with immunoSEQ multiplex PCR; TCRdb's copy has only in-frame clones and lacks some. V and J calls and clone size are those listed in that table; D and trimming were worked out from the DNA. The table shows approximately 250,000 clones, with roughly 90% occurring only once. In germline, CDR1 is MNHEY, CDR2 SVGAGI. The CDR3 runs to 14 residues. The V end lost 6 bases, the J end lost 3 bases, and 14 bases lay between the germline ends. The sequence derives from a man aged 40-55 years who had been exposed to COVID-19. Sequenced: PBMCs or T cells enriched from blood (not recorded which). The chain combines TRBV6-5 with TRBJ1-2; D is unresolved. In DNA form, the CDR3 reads TGTGCCAGCAGCTCCGGAAAGGGAGACTATGGCTACACCTTC. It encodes CASSSGKGDYGYTF.